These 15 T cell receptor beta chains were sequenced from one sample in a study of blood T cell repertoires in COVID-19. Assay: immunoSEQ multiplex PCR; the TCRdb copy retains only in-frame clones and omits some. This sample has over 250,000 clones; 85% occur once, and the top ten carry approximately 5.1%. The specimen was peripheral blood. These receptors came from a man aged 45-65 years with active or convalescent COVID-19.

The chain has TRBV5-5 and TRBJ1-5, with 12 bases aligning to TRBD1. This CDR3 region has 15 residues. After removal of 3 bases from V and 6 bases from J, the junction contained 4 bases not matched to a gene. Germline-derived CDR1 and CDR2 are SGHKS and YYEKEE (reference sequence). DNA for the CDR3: TGTGCCAGCAGCTGGGACAGGGGGCAAGGTCAGCCCCAGCATTTT. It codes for CASSWDRGQGQPQHF.

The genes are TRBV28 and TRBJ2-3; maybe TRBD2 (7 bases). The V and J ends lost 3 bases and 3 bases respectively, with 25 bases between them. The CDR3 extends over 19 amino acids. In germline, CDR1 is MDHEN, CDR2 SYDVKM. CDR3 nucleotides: TGTGCCAGCAGTTTCTTATCAGGGAGGGCGCAAGGGGGGACAGATACGCAGTATTTT. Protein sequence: CASSFLSGRAQGGTDTQYF.

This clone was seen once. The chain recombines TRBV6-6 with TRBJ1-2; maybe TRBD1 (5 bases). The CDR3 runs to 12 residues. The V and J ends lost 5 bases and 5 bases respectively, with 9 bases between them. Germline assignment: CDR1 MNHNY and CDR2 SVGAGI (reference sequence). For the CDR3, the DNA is TGTGCCAGCAGTCCCCGGGGGTATGGCTACACCTTC. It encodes CASSPRGYGYTF.

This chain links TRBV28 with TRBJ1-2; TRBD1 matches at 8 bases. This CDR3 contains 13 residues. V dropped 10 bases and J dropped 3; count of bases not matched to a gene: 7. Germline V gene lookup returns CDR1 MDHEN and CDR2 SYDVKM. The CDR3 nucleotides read TGTGCCATTCGGACAGGGATGGACTATGGCTACACCTTC. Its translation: CAIRTGMDYGYTF.

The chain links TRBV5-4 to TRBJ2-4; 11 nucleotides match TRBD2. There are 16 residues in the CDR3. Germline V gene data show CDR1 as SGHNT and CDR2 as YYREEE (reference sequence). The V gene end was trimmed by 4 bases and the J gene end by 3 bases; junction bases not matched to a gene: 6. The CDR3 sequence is CASSDSGRAGKNIQYF. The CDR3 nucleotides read TGTGCCAGCAGCGATAGCGGGAGGGCCGGCAAAAACATTCAGTACTTC.

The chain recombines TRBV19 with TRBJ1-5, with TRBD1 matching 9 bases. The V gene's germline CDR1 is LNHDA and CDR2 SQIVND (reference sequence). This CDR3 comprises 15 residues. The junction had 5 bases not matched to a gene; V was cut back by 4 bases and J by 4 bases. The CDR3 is CASSKGQGKNQPQHF. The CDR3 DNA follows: TGTGCCAGTAGTAAGGGACAGGGAAAAAATCAGCCCCAGCATTTT. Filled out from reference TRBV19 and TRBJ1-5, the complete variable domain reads DGGITQSPKYLFRKEGQNVTLSCEQNLNHDAMYWYRQDPGQGLRLIYYSQIVNDFQKGDIAEGYSVSREKKESFPLTVTSAQKNPTAFYLCASSKGQGKNQPQHFGDGTRLSIL.

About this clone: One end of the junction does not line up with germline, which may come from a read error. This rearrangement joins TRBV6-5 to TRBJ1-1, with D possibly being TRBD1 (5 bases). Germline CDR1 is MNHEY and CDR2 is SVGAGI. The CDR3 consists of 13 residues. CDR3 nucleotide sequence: TGTGCCAGCAGTCTGGGGATCGGAGGGGCCCTGGCCTTT. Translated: CASSLGIGGALAF.

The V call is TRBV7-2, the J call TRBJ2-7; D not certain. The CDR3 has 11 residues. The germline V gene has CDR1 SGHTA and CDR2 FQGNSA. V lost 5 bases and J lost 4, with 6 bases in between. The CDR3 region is CASSLMYEQYF. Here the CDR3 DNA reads TGTGCCAGCAGCCTTATGTACGAGCAGTACTTC.

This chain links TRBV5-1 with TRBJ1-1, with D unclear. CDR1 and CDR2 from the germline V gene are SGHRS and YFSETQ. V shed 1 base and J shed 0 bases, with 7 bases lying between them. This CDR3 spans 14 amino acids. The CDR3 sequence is CASSLTAMNTEAFF. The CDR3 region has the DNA TGCGCCAGCAGCTTGACAGCTATGAACACTGAAGCTTTCTTT.

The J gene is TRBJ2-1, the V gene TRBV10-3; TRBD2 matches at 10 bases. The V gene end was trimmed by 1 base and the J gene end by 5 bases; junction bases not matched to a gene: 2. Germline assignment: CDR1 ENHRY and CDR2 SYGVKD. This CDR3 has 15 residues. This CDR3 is CAISELGLANNEQFF. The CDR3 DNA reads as TGTGCCATCAGTGAGTTGGGACTAGCGAACAATGAGCAGTTCTTC.

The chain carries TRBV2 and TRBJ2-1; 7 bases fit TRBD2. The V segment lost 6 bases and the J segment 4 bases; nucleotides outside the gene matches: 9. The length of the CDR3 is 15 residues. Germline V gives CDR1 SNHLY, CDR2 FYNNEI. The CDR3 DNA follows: TGTGCCAGCAGAAGAGAGCGGGGACCTTACAATGAGCAGTTCTTC. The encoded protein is CASRRERGPYNEQFF.

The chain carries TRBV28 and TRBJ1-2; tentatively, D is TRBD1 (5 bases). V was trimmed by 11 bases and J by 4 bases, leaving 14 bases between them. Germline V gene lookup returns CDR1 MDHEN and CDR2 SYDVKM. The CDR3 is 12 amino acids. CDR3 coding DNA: TGTGCCTCTTCGACAGCCTTCTATGGCTACACCTTC. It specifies CASSTAFYGYTF.

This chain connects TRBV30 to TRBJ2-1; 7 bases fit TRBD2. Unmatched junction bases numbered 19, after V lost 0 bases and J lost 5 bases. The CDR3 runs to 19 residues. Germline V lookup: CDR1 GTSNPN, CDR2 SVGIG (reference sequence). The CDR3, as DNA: TGTGCCTGGAGTGTACCCCCCTTACTGTATAGCGGGCGGGACAATGAGCAGTTCTTC. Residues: CAWSVPPLLYSGRDNEQFF.

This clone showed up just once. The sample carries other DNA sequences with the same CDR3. The CDR3 nucleotides read TGTGCCAGCAGGCAGGGGACTAATGAAAAACTGTTTTTT. Protein: CASRQGTNEKLFF. This chain connects TRBV27 to TRBJ1-4; D may be TRBD1 (6 bases). The V end lost 6 bases, the J end lost 2 bases, and 7 bases lay between the germline ends. This CDR3 is 13 amino acids long. From germline, CDR1 is MNHEY and CDR2 SMNVEV (reference sequence).

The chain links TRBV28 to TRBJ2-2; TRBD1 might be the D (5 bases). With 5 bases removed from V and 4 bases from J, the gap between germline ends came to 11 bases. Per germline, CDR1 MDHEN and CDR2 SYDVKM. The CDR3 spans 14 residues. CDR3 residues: CASSQGLSTGELFF. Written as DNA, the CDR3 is TGTGCCAGCAGTCAGGGATTGAGCACCGGGGAGCTGTTTTTT.